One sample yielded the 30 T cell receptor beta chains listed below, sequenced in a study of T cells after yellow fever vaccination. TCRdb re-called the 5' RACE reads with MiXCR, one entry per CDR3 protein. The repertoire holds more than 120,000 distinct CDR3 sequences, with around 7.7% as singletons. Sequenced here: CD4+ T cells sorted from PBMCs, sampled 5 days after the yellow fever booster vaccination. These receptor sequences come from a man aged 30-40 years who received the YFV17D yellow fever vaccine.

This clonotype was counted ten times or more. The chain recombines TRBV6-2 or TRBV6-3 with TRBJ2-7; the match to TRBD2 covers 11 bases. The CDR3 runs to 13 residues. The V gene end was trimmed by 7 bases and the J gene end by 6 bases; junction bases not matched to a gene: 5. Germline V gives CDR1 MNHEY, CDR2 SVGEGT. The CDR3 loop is CASITGTSGEQYF. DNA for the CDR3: TGTGCCAGCATCACCGGGACTAGCGGCGAGCAGTACTTC.

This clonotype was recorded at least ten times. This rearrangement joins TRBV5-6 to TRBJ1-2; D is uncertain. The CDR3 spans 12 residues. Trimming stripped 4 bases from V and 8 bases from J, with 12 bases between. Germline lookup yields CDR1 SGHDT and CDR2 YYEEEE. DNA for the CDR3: TGTGCCAGCAGCCCAAACCGTCGAGGCTACACCTTC. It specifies CASSPNRRGYTF.

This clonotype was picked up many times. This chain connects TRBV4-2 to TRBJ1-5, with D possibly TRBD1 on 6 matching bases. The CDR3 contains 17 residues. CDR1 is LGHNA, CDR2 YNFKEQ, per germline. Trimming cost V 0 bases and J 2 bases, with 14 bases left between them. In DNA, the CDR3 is TGTGCCAGCAGCCAAGACAGGGGAGTGAAGGGCAATCAGCCCCAGCATTTT. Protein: CASSQDRGVKGNQPQHF.

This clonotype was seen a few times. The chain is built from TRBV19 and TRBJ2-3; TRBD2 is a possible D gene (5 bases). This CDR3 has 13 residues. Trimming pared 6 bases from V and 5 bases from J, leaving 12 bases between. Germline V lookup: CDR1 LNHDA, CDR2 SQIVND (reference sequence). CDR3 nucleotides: TGTGCCAGTAGCAACCAAGAGGGAGATACGCAGTATTTT. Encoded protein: CASSNQEGDTQYF.

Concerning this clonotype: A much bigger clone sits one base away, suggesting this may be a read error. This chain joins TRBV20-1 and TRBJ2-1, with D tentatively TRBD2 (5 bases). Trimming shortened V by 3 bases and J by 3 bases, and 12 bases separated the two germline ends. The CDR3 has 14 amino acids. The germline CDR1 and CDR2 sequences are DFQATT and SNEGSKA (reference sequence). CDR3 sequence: CSASSGGRYNEQFF. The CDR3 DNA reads TGCAGTGCTAGCTCTGGCGGGCGCTACAATGAGCAGTTCTTC.

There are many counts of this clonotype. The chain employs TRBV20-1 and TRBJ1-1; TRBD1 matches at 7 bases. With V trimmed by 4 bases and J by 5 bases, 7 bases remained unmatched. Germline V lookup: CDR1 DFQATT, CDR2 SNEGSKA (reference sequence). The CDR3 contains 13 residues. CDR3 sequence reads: CSAIQGRVTEAFF. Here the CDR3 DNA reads TGCAGTGCTATACAGGGGAGGGTTACTGAAGCTTTCTTT.

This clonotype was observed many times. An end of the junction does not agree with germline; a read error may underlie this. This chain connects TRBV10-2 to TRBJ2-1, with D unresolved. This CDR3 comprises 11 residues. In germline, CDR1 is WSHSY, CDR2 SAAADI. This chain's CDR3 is CASSEYNEQFF. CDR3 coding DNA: TGTGCCAGCAGCGAATACAATGAGCAGTTCTTC.

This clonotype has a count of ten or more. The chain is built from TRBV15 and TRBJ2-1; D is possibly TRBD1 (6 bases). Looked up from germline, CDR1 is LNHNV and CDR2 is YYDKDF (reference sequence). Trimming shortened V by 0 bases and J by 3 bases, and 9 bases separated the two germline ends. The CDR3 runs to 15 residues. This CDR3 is CATSRDTGHYNEQFF. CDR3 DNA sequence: TGTGCCACCAGCAGAGATACGGGACACTACAATGAGCAGTTCTTC.

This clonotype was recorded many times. The CDR3 DNA reads TGCAGTGCTGGGGTTTTAGCGGGTAAGAGCTCCTACAATGAGCAGTTCTTC. Encoded protein: CSAGVLAGKSSYNEQFF. The chain is built from TRBV20-1 and TRBJ2-1; 7 nucleotides line up with TRBD2. Germline V CDR1 and CDR2: DFQATT, SNEGSKA (reference sequence). This CDR3 has 17 residues. J was trimmed by 0 bases and V by 5 bases; bases with no gene match: 13.

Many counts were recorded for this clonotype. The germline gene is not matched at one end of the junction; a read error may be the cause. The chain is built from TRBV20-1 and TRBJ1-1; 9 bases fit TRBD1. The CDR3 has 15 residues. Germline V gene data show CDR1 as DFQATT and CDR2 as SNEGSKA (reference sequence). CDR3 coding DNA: TGCAGTGCTGGAGACAGGGGGGGCCCGAACACTGAAGCTTTCTTT. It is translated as CSAGDRGGPNTEAFF.

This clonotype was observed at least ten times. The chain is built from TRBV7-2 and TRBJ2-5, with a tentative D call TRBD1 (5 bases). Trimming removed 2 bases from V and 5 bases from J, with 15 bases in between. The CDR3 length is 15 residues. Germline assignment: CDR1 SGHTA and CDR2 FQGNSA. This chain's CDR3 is CASSLMVQGEETQYF. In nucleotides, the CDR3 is TGTGCCAGCAGCTTAATGGTCCAGGGTGAGGAGACCCAGTACTTC.

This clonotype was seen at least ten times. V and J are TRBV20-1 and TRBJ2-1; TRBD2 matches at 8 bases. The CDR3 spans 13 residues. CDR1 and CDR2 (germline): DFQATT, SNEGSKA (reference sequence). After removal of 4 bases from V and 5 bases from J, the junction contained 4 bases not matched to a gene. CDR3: CSATSGRDNEQFF. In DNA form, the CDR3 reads TGCAGTGCTACCAGCGGGAGAGACAATGAGCAGTTCTTC.

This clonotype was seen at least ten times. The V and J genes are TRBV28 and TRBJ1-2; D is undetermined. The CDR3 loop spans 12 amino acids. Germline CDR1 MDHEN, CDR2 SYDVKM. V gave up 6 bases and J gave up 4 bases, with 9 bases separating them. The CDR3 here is CASSLQFYGYTF. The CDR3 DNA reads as TGTGCCAGCAGCCTCCAATTCTATGGCTACACCTTC.

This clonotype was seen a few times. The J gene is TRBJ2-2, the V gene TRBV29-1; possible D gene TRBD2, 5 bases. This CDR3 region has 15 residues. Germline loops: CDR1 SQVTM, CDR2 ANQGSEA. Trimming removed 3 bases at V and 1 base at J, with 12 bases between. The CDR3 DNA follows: TGCAGCGTTGAGGAAGCGGAGGTGAACACCGGGGAGCTGTTTTTT. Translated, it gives CSVEEAEVNTGELFF.

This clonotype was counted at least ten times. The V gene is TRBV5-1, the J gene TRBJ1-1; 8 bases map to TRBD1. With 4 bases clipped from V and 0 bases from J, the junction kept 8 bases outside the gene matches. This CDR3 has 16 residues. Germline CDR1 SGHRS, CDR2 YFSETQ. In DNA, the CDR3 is TGCGCCAGCAGCCCAAGGACAGGGAACATGAACACTGAAGCTTTCTTT. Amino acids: CASSPRTGNMNTEAFF.

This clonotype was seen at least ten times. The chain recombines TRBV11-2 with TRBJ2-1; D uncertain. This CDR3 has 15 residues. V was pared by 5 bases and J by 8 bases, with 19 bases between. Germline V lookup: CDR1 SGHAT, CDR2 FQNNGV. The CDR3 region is CASSLMGPLVDEQFF. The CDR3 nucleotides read TGTGCCAGCAGCCTTATGGGCCCTCTGGTGGATGAGCAGTTCTTC.

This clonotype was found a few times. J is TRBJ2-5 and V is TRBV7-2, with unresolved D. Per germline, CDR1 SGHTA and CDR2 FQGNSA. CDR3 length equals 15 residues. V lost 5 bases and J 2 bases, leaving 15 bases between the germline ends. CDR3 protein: CASSRGTLVQETQYF. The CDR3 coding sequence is TGTGCCAGCAGCCGAGGCACTCTGGTGCAAGAGACCCAGTACTTC.

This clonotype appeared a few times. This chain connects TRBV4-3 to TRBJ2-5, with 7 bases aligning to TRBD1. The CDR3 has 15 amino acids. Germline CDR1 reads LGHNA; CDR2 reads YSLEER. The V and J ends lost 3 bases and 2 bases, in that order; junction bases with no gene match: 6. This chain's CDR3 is CASSHTGTAQETQYF. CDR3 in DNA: TGCGCCAGCAGCCACACCGGGACAGCGCAAGAGACCCAGTACTTC.

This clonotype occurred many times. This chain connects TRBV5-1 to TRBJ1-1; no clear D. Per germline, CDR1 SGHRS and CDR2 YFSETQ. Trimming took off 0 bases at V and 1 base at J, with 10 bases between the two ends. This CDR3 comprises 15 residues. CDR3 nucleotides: TGCGCCAGCAGCTTGGAGGCTTCAGCGAACACTGAAGCTTTCTTT. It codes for CASSLEASANTEAFF. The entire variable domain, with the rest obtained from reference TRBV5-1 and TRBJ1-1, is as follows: KAGVTQTPRYLIKTRGQQVTLSCSPISGHRSVSWYQQTPGQGLQFLFEYFSETQRNKGNFPGRFSGRQFSNSRSEMNVSTLELGDSALYLCASSLEASANTEAFFGQGTRLTVV.

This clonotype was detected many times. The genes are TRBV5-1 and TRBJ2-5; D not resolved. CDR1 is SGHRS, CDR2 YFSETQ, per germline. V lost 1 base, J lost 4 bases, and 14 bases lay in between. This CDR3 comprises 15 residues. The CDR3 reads CASSLKPSLSETQYF. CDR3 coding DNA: TGCGCCAGCAGCTTGAAGCCGAGTTTGTCAGAGACCCAGTACTTC.

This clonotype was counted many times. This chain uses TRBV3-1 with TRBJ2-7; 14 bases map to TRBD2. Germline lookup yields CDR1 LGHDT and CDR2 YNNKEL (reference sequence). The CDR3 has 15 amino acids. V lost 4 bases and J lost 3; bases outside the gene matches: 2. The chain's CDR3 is CASSPGLAGGYEQYF. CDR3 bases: TGTGCCAGCAGCCCCGGACTAGCGGGAGGCTACGAGCAGTACTTC.

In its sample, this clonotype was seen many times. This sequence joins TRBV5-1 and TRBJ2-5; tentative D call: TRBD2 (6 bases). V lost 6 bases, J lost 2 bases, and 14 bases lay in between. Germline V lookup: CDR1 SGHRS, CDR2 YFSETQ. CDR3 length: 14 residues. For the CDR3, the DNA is TGCGCCAGCACCTCCTCTAGCGCTCAAGAGACCCAGTACTTC. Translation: CASTSSSAQETQYF.

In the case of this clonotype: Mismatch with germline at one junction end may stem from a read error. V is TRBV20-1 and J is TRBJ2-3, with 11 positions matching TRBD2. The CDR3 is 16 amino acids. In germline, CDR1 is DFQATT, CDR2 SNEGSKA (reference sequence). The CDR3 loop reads CCARAAGTSGADTQYF. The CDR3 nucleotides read TGCTGTGCTAGAGCAGCCGGGACTAGCGGCGCAGATACGCAGTATTTT.

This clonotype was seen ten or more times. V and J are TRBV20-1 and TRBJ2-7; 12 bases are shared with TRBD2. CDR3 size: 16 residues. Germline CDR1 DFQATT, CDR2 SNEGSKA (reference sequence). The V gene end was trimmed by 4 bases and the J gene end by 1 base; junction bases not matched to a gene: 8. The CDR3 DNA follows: TGCAGTGCTATAGGGGGGACTAGCGGGCGATCCTACGAGCAGTACTTC. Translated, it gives CSAIGGTSGRSYEQYF.

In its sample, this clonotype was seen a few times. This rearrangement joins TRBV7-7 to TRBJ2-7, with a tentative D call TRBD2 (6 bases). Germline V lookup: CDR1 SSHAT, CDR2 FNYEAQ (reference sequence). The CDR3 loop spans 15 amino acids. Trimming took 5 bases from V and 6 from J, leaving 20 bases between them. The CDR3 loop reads CASSPGGGAGVEQYF. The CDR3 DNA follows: TGTGCCAGCAGCCCCGGAGGAGGGGCCGGGGTCGAGCAGTACTTC.

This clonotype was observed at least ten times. This chain's CDR3 is CASSLGLVSGSEQYF. The CDR3 region has the DNA TGTGCCAGCAGCTTAGGACTAGTATCCGGATCCGAGCAGTACTTC. V and J are TRBV7-8 and TRBJ2-7; possible D gene TRBD2, 6 bases. Trimming took off 1 base at V and 6 bases at J, with 16 bases between the two ends. The length of the CDR3 is 15 residues. Germline CDR1 reads SGHVS; CDR2 reads FQNEAQ.

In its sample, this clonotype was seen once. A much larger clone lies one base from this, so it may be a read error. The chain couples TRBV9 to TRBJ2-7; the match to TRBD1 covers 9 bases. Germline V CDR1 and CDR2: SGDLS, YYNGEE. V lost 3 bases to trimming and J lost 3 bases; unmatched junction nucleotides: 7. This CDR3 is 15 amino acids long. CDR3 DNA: TGTGCCAGCAGCGGTGGACAGGGGAGCTGCTACGAGCAGTACTTC. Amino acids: CASSGGQGSCYEQYF.

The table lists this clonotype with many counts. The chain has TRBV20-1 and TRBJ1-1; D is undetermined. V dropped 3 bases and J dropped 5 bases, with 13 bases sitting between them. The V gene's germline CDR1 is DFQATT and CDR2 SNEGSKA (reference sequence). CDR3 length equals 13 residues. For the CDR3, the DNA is TGCAGTGCTAGTTCTCGCAGGCGGACTGAAGCTTTCTTT. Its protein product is CSASSRRRTEAFF.

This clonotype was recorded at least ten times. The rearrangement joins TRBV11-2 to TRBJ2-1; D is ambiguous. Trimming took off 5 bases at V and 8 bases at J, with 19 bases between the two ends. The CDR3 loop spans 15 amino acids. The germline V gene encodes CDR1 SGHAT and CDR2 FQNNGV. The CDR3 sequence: CASSPLGTLQDEQFF. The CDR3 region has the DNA TGTGCCAGCAGCCCACTTGGAACCCTTCAGGATGAGCAGTTCTTC.

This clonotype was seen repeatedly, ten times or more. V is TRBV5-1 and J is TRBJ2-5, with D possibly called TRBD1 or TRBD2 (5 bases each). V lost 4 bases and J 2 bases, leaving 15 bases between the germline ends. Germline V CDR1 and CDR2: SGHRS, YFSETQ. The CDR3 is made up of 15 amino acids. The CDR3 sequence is CASSVGTARQETQYF. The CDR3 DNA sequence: TGCGCCAGCAGCGTCGGGACCGCTAGGCAAGAGACCCAGTACTTC.